The 26 T cell receptor beta chains below were found in one sample sequenced in a study of blood T cell repertoires in COVID-19. TCRdb's table, derived via immunoSEQ multiplex PCR, lists solely in-frame clones and lacks some. The sample records some 93,000 clones, approximately 84% being singletons. What was sequenced was peripheral blood. The receptors come from a man aged 65-85 years with acute or convalescent COVID-19.

V usage is TRBV4-1 and J usage is TRBJ1-2, with 7 bases identical to TRBD1. After removal of 1 base from V and 5 bases from J, the junction contained 7 bases not matched to a gene. The germline V gene has CDR1 MGHRA and CDR2 YSYEKL. This CDR3 has 15 amino acids. CDR3 in DNA: TGCGCCAGCAGCCAAGGGGGTACAGGGGCATATGGCTACACCTTC. Protein product: CASSQGGTGAYGYTF.

The chain couples TRBV3-1 (or the pseudogene TRBV3-2) to TRBJ1-2; 9 bases match TRBD1. V was clipped by 0 bases and J by 6 bases; unmatched bases: 8. CDR1 is LGHDT, CDR2 YNNKEL, per germline (reference sequence). This CDR3 has 16 amino acids. CDR3: CASSQEGDRAAHGYTF. CDR3 coding DNA: TGTGCCAGCAGCCAAGAAGGGGACAGGGCCGCCCATGGCTACACCTTC.

The V and J genes are TRBV2 and TRBJ2-1; TRBD1 matches 8 bases. Germline CDR1 and CDR2: SNHLY and FYNNEI. The CDR3 runs 16 residues. With V trimmed by 1 base and J by 7 bases, 9 bases remained unmatched. CDR3 amino acids: CASSEVFAGGGNEQFF. The DNA for the CDR3 is TGTGCCAGCAGTGAAGTCTTCGCAGGGGGCGGGAATGAGCAGTTCTTC.

V usage is TRBV11-3 and J usage is TRBJ1-1; D is possibly TRBD1 (6 bases). This CDR3 comprises 14 residues. Deletions cut 5 bases from V and 4 bases from J, with 14 bases between. Germline-derived CDR1 and CDR2 are SGHNT and YENEEA. The CDR3 DNA reads as TGTGCCAGCAGCGGGGGCCAGGGGAGCACTGAAGCTTTCTTT. It yields the protein CASSGGQGSTEAFF.

This sequence joins TRBV6-5 and TRBJ2-2; 11 nucleotides agree with TRBD2. V shed 7 bases and J 2 bases; nucleotides not matched to a gene: 3. Germline loops: CDR1 MNHEY, CDR2 SVGAGI. This CDR3 has 15 amino acids. CDR3 residues: CASISGGGNTGELFF. Written as DNA, the CDR3 is TGTGCCAGCATTAGCGGGGGGGGTAACACCGGGGAGCTGTTTTTT.

J is TRBJ1-4 and V is TRBV2; D ambiguous. Germline assignment: CDR1 SNHLY and CDR2 FYNNEI. The V and J ends lost 8 bases and 5 bases respectively, with 12 bases between them. This CDR3 spans 13 amino acids. Here the CDR3 reads CASAVGRNEKLFF. The CDR3 region has the DNA TGTGCCAGCGCCGTCGGCAGGAATGAAAAACTGTTTTTT. The full variable domain, with the rest looked up from reference TRBV2 and TRBJ1-4, is EPEVTQTPSHQVTQMGQEVILRCVPISNHLYFYWYRQILGQKVEFLVSFYNNEISEKSEIFDDQFSVERPDGSNFTLKIRSTKLEDSAMYFCASAVGRNEKLFFGSGTQLSVL.

This clone was recorded a few times. The chain combines TRBV6-6 with TRBJ2-7; D unresolved. The CDR3 loop spans 11 amino acids. Per the germline V gene, CDR1 is MNHNY and CDR2 is SVGAGI (reference sequence). The V end lost 5 bases, the J end lost 3 bases, and 5 bases lay between the germline ends. The CDR3 DNA sequence: TGTGCCAGCAGTAACATCTACGAGCAGTACTTC. Translated, it gives CASSNIYEQYF.

The V gene is TRBV14, the J gene TRBJ2-4; 8 bases map to TRBD1. Germline CDR1 and CDR2: SGHDN and FVKESK. V was pared by 3 bases and J by 6 bases, with 16 bases of the junction left unmatched. This CDR3 spans 18 amino acids. The CDR3 here is CASSQQARDTGGRNIQYF. CDR3 bases: TGTGCCAGCAGCCAGCAAGCTCGAGATACAGGGGGAAGAAACATTCAGTACTTC. Looking up the rest from reference TRBV14 and TRBJ2-4 gives the full variable domain: EAGVTQFPSHSVIEKGQTVTLRCDPISGHDNLYWYRRVMGKEIKFLLHFVKESKQDESGMPNNRFLAERTGGTYSTLKVQPAELEDSGVYFCASSQQARDTGGRNIQYFGAGTRLSVL.

V is TRBV18 and J is TRBJ1-1; TRBD1 matches at 8 bases. V shed 1 base, J shed 1 base, and the junction held 5 bases outside the gene matches. CDR3 length: 16 residues. Germline CDR1 reads KGHSH; CDR2 reads LQKENI. CDR3 nucleotide sequence: TGTGCCAGCTCACCACAGGGGGGACAGGAGAACACTGAAGCTTTCTTT. Translated: CASSPQGGQENTEAFF.

J is TRBJ2-7 and V is TRBV29-1, with TRBD1 identical over 8 bases. Germline CDR1 is SQVTM and CDR2 is ANQGSEA. V shed 2 bases and J 1 base; nucleotides not matched to a gene: 10. CDR3 length: 16 residues. In DNA, the CDR3 is TGCAGCGTTGAACTCCCAAACAGGGGGGCTTCCTACGAGCAGTACTTC. Its translation: CSVELPNRGASYEQYF.

The rearrangement uses TRBV7-2 and TRBJ2-1; TRBD2 matches at 9 bases. J was trimmed by 4 bases and V by 5 bases; bases with no gene match: 9. CDR3 length: 16 residues. The germline V gene has CDR1 SGHTA and CDR2 FQGNSA. CDR3 amino acids: CASSDPTSGAYNEQFF. As DNA, the CDR3 is TGTGCCAGCAGCGATCCGACTAGCGGAGCTTACAATGAGCAGTTCTTC.

Comments on this clone: Other DNA variants within this sample encode the same CDR3. The rearrangement joins TRBV2 to TRBJ1-2; D is possibly TRBD1 (5 bases). Germline CDR1 SNHLY, CDR2 FYNNEI. Trimming removed 8 bases from V and 3 bases from J, with 7 bases in between. This CDR3 has 11 residues. CDR3 nucleotides: TGTGCCAGCCGGACATACTATGGCTACACCTTC. This translates into CASRTYYGYTF. Using reference TRBV2 and TRBJ1-2 for the parts outside the CDR3, the full variable domain is EPEVTQTPSHQVTQMGQEVILRCVPISNHLYFYWYRQILGQKVEFLVSFYNNEISEKSEIFDDQFSVERPDGSNFTLKIRSTKLEDSAMYFCASRTYYGYTFGSGTRLTVV.

V gene TRBV7-4 combines with J gene TRBJ1-4; D not certain. The CDR3 loop spans 8 amino acids. Trimming removed 11 bases at V and 14 bases at J, with 9 bases between. CDR1 SGHVT and CDR2 SQSDAQ come from the germline V gene. The CDR3: CAPSPLFF. CDR3 coding DNA: TGTGCCCCGAGTCCTCTGTTTTTT.

The table lists this clone with a few counts. The rearrangement joins TRBV9 to TRBJ2-1; 10 bases map to TRBD2. This CDR3 is 14 amino acids long. CDR1 SGDLS and CDR2 YYNGEE come from the germline V gene. The V gene end was trimmed by 3 bases and the J gene end by 10 bases; junction bases not matched to a gene: 7. CDR3 DNA sequence: TGTGCCAGCAGCGCCCTACTAGCGGGATTGGAGCAGTTCTTC. Its translation is CASSALLAGLEQFF. Full variable domain (outside the CDR3, taken from reference TRBV9 and TRBJ2-1): DSGVTQTPKHLITATGQRVTLRCSPRSGDLSVYWYQQSLDQGLQFLIQYYNGEERAKGNILERFSAQQFPDLHSELNLSSLELGDSALYFCASSALLAGLEQFFGPGTRLTVL.

J is TRBJ2-7 and V is TRBV5-1, with D maybe TRBD1 (6 bases). Deletions cut 3 bases from V and 3 bases from J, with 16 bases between. Germline CDR1 is SGHRS and CDR2 is YFSETQ. The CDR3 spans 15 residues. CDR3 nucleotides: TGCGCCAGCAGCTCCTCGGACAGTGTTATCTACGAGCAGTACTTC. Encoded protein: CASSSSDSVIYEQYF.

The chain uses TRBV2 and TRBJ1-6, with D maybe TRBD1 (5 bases). Trimming left V 7 bases short and J 8 bases short, with 21 bases between. The CDR3 contains 16 residues. Germline-derived CDR1 and CDR2 are SNHLY and FYNNEI. This chain's CDR3 is CASNGEGPLRDSPLHF. The CDR3 region has the DNA TGTGCCAGCAATGGGGAGGGGCCCCTGAGGGATTCACCCCTCCACTTT.

The V and J genes are TRBV5-4 and TRBJ2-1; 12 bases fit TRBD2. The CDR3 totals 18 residues. The germline CDR1 and CDR2 sequences are SGHNT and YYREEE (reference sequence). V gave up 0 bases and J gave up 3 bases; unmatched junction bases: 7. CDR3: CASSLALAGGRGYNEQFF. CDR3 nucleotide sequence: TGTGCCAGCAGCTTGGCCCTAGCGGGAGGGAGAGGCTACAATGAGCAGTTCTTC.

V is TRBV27 and J is TRBJ2-7, with 11 nucleotides matching TRBD1. The J segment lost 2 bases and the V segment lost 5 bases, leaving 5 bases of the junction unmatched. Germline CDR1 and CDR2: MNHEY and SMNVEV (reference sequence). The CDR3 length is 15 residues. The CDR3 sequence is CASSQGTGGTYEQYF. The CDR3 DNA sequence: TGTGCCAGCAGTCAGGGGACAGGGGGTACCTACGAGCAGTACTTC.

CDR3: CATLSESAGANVLTF. CDR3 nucleotide sequence: TGCGCCACCCTAAGCGAGTCTGCTGGGGCCAACGTCCTGACTTTC. The chain joins TRBV5-1 to TRBJ2-6; no clear D gene. V was clipped by 9 bases and J by 2 bases, with 15 bases between them. Germline-derived CDR1 and CDR2 are SGHRS and YFSETQ. The CDR3 extends over 15 amino acids.

CDR3 residues: CASSERTGDLVVLTF. CDR3 coding DNA: TGTGCCAGCAGTGAAAGGACAGGGGACCTGGTCGTCCTGACTTTC. The chain joins TRBV2 to TRBJ2-6; 9 bases are shared with TRBD1. The CDR3 contains 15 residues. Germline lookup yields CDR1 SNHLY and CDR2 FYNNEI. V gave up 2 bases and J gave up 12 bases; unmatched junction bases: 8. Complete variable domain (other parts from reference TRBV2 and TRBJ2-6): EPEVTQTPSHQVTQMGQEVILRCVPISNHLYFYWYRQILGQKVEFLVSFYNNEISEKSEIFDDQFSVERPDGSNFTLKIRSTKLEDSAMYFCASSERTGDLVVLTFGAGSRLTVL.

The chain employs TRBV4-3 and TRBJ2-7; D is undetermined. The V end was cut by 1 base, the J end by 4 bases, with 17 bases between. The germline CDR1 and CDR2 sequences are LGHNA and YSLEER. The CDR3 runs 16 residues. The CDR3 sequence: CASSQGTGLDSYEQYF. The DNA of the CDR3 is TGCGCCAGCAGCCAAGGCACCGGCCTAGACTCGTACGAGCAGTACTTC.

The chain combines TRBV9 with TRBJ2-1; TRBD2 might be the D (6 bases). The CDR3 spans 17 residues. The germline V and J ends were trimmed by 3 bases and 0 bases, with 16 bases remaining between them. The germline V gene has CDR1 SGDLS and CDR2 YYNGEE. CDR3 nucleotide sequence: TGTGCCAGCAGCGAAGGTAGCGGAAAGAGCTCCTACAATGAGCAGTTCTTC. It yields the protein CASSEGSGKSSYNEQFF.

The chain couples TRBV18 to TRBJ2-1, with 9 bases lining up with TRBD2. Per the germline V gene, CDR1 is KGHSH and CDR2 is LQKENI. V dropped 1 base and J dropped 0; count of bases not matched to a gene: 10. CDR3 size: 19 residues. The CDR3 DNA sequence: TGTGCCAGCTCACCACAGGGCCAGGCTAGCGGGACCTCCTACAATGAGCAGTTCTTC. It encodes CASSPQGQASGTSYNEQFF.

The V and J genes are TRBV24-1 and TRBJ2-1; D is perhaps TRBD2 (7 bases). V shed 9 bases and J shed 3 bases, with 14 bases lying between them. Germline CDR1 is KGHDR and CDR2 is SFDVKD. This CDR3 comprises 14 residues. The CDR3 protein is CATGGRGSYNEQFF. The CDR3 DNA reads as TGTGCCACCGGGGGGAGGGGGAGCTACAATGAGCAGTTCTTC.

V gene TRBV19 combines with J gene TRBJ2-1, with 12 bases lining up with TRBD2. Per germline, CDR1 LNHDA and CDR2 SQIVND (reference sequence). This CDR3 region has 15 residues. The V and J ends lost 5 bases and 9 bases, in that order; junction bases with no gene match: 8. As DNA, the CDR3 is TGTGCCAGTAGTCCGGCGACTAGCGGGAGAACTGAGCAGTTCTTC. Translated: CASSPATSGRTEQFF. Full variable domain (outside the CDR3, taken from reference TRBV19 and TRBJ2-1): DGGITQSPKYLFRKEGQNVTLSCEQNLNHDAMYWYRQDPGQGLRLIYYSQIVNDFQKGDIAEGYSVSREKKESFPLTVTSAQKNPTAFYLCASSPATSGRTEQFFGPGTRLTVL.

This clone turned up a few times. This chain uses TRBV28 with TRBJ1-5; D not certain. From germline, CDR1 is MDHEN and CDR2 SYDVKM. V lost 8 bases and J lost 4, with 9 bases in between. There are 12 residues in the CDR3. The CDR3 DNA reads TGTGCCAGCGCCGTCCAGAATCAGCCCCAGCATTTT. This encodes CASAVQNQPQHF.